This T cell receptor (beta chain) is from a study of early T cells in non-severe SARS-CoV-2 infection. In its sample, this clonotype was seen a few times. In germline, CDR1 is SGHAT, CDR2 FQNNGV. There are 14 residues in the CDR3. V trimming: 4 bases; J trimming: 3 bases; junction bases outside the gene matches: 3. One entry per CDR3 protein results from TCRdb running MiXCR on the 5' RACE reads. In the table there are 45,000 to 50,000 distinct CDR3 sequences, around 6% of which are singletons. The sequences come from whole blood, collected at baseline. The chain carries TRBV11-2 and TRBJ2-7; 10 bases match TRBD1. This receptor was identified in an adult who was a healthcare worker with PCR-confirmed SARS-CoV-2 infection or an uninfected control (not recorded which). The CDR3 region is CASSSGTGDYEQYF. DNA for the CDR3: TGTGCCAGCAGCTCCGGGACAGGGGACTACGAGCAGTACTTC.